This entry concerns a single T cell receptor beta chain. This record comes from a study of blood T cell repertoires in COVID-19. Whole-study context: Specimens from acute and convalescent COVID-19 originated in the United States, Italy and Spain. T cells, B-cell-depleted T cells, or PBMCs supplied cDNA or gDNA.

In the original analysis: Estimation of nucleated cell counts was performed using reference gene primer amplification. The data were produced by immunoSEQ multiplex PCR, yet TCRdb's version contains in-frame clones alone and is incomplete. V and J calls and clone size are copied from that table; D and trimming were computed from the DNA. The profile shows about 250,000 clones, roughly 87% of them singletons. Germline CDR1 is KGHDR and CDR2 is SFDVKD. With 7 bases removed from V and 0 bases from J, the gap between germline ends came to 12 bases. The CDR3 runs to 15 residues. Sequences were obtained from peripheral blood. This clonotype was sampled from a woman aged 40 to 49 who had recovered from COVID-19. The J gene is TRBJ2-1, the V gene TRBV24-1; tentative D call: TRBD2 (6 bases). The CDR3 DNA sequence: TGTGCCACCAGCGCCGCGGAGGGCTCCTACAATGAGCAGTTCTTC. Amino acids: CATSAAEGSYNEQFF.